This TCR beta chain was sequenced in a study of T cells expressing NK-cell markers. About the research overall: The TCR beta repertoires were obtained from sorted CD3+CD56+NKG2C+, CD3+CD56+NKG2C- and CD3+CD56-NKG2C+ T cells. Eight donors were sequenced, seven testing HCMV-seropositive and one testing seronegative. Study-level results: For four donors, these clonotypes were likewise the leading ones in the CD3+CD56-NKG2C+ fraction.

About this clonotype itself: No antigen is known for it.

TCRdb re-called the 5' RACE reads and shows each CDR3 protein once, DNA omitted. This sample contains 500,000 to 600,000 distinct CDR3 sequences. The CDR3 consists of 15 residues. CDR1 and CDR2 (germline): SGHTA, FQGNSA. This receptor was identified in a young man in good health. The sequenced sample consisted of blood T cells: a sorted CD56 or NKG2C T cell subset, CD4+ or CD8+ T cells, or bulk PBMC T cells (not recorded which). The rearrangement uses TRBV7-2 and TRBJ2-7; the TCRdb call, TRBD1, lacks DNA for checking. CDR3 residues: CASSPRTGTGYEQYF.